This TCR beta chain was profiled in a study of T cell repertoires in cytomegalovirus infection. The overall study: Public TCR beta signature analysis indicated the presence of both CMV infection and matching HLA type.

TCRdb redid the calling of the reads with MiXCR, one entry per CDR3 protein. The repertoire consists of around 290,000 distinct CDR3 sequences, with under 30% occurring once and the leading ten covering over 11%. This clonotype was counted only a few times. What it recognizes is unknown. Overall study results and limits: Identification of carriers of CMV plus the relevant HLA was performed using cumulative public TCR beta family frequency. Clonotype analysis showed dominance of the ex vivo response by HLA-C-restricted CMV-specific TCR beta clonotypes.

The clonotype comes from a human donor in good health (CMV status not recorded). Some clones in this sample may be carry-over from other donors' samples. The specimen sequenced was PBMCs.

CDR3 amino acids: CASSLEQRSYNEQFF. The CDR3 bases are TGTGCCAGCAGCTTAGAACAGCGCTCCTACAATGAGCAGTTCTTC. The gene calls are TRBV7-9 and TRBJ2-1; D ambiguous. This CDR3 spans 15 amino acids. V was trimmed by 1 base and J by 0 bases, leaving 7 bases between them. CDR1 and CDR2 from the germline V gene are SEHNR and FQNEAQ (reference sequence). The complete variable domain, with remaining parts taken from reference TRBV7-9 and TRBJ2-1, reads DTGVSQNPRHKITKRGQNVTFRCDPISEHNRLYWYRQTLGQGPEFLTYFQNEAQLEKSRLLSDRFSAERPKGSFSTLEIQRTEQGDSAMYLCASSLEQRSYNEQFFGPGTRLTVL.